Shown below are 3 T cell receptor beta chains from a single sample sequenced in a study of shared clonotypes between healthy human individuals. Here immunoSEQ multiplex PCR was the method, and the copy in TCRdb shows in-frame clones only, minus some. This table holds 2 million to 2.5 million clones, 85% to 95% found once. The sequencing sample was made of naive CD4+ T cells from PBMCs. Subset reported: CD45RA+ positively selected. All receptors derive from a man aged 18-30 years in good health. Some clones in this sample may be carry-over from other donors' samples.

The chain has TRBV11-1 and TRBJ2-1; D is perhaps TRBD2 (6 bases). The CDR3 covers 15 residues. Per germline, CDR1 SGHAT and CDR2 FQDESV (reference sequence). V was clipped by 6 bases and J by 1 base, with 13 bases between them. CDR3 residues: CASSNRDWSYNEQFF. The CDR3 DNA follows: TGTGCCAGCAGTAACCGGGACTGGTCCTACAATGAGCAGTTCTTC.

The chain uses TRBV11-2 and TRBJ2-7; maybe TRBD1 (6 bases). V was shortened by 2 bases and J by 4 bases, with 15 bases between the two germline ends. Germline-derived CDR1 and CDR2 are SGHAT and FQNNGV. The CDR3 extends over 15 amino acids. The CDR3 region is CASSLRSRTDYEQYF. The CDR3 bases are TGTGCCAGCAGCTTACGATCCCGGACAGATTACGAGCAGTACTTC.

This clone occurred once. This chain connects TRBV2 to TRBJ1-1, with 9 bases fitting TRBD1. The V and J ends lost 6 bases and 3 bases, in that order; junction bases with no gene match: 5. Germline CDR1 is SNHLY and CDR2 is FYNNEI. The CDR3 has 14 residues. CDR3 loop: CASSYRGRDTEAFF. DNA of the CDR3: TGTGCCAGCAGCTACAGGGGGCGGGACACTGAAGCTTTCTTT.